Following are 18 T cell receptor beta chains from one sample sequenced in a study of T cell repertoires in cytomegalovirus infection. MiXCR, run by TCRdb on the reads, gives a single entry per CDR3 protein. The profile shows approximately 400,000 distinct CDR3 sequences, approximately 31% of them singletons. The sample comprised PBMCs. These receptor sequences come from a human donor in good health (CMV status not recorded). Some clones in this sample may be carry-over from other donors' samples.

Many counts were recorded for this clonotype. The chain recombines TRBV28 with TRBJ2-1; D unresolved. V dropped 1 base and J dropped 10 bases, with 11 bases sitting between them. Germline CDR1 reads MDHEN; CDR2 reads SYDVKM. The CDR3 length is 13 residues. The CDR3 sequence: CASSLSWVGEQFF. CDR3 sequence (DNA): TGTGCCAGCAGTTTATCGTGGGTCGGAGAGCAGTTCTTC.

This clonotype has just a few counts. The V and J genes are TRBV5-5 and TRBJ1-1, with 8 bases aligning to TRBD1. V was pared by 0 bases and J by 0 bases, with 4 bases of the junction left unmatched. The CDR3 is 16 residues long. Germline CDR1 is SGHKS and CDR2 is YYEKEE (reference sequence). In DNA, the CDR3 is TGTGCCAGCAGCTTGGATGACAGGGGCATGAACACTGAAGCTTTCTTT. This gives the protein CASSLDDRGMNTEAFF.

The chain links TRBV6-2 or TRBV6-3 to TRBJ2-7; 8 bases are a match to TRBD1. The CDR3 has 16 residues. CDR1 and CDR2 from the germline V gene are MNHEY and SVGEGT. Losses at the gene ends were 6 bases for V and 2 bases for J; bases not matched to a gene: 12. DNA for the CDR3: TGTGCCAGCAGGGAACCCGGGACAGGAACAGCCTACGAGCAGTACTTC. It specifies CASREPGTGTAYEQYF.

A few counts support this clonotype. The CDR3: CASSYPSNNEQFF. The CDR3 coding sequence is TGTGCCAGCAGCTACCCAAGTAACAATGAGCAGTTCTTC. The chain is built from TRBV11-2 and TRBJ2-1; D gene unclear. V lost 4 bases to trimming and J lost 5 bases, with 9 bases between them. The CDR3 contains 13 residues. Germline V gene data show CDR1 as SGHAT and CDR2 as FQNNGV.

Of note for this clonotype: Being one base from a much bigger clone, this may be a read error. The chain has TRBV7-2 and TRBJ2-3; 13 bases line up with TRBD2. The CDR3 consists of 17 residues. Germline CDR1 reads SGHTA; CDR2 reads FQGNSA. CDR3 region: CASSPPGLAGAPDMQYF. The CDR3 DNA reads as TGTGCCAGCAGCCCGCCCGGACTAGCGGGGGCCCCGGATATGCAGTATTTT.

This clonotype was counted a single time. This chain links TRBV28 with TRBJ2-1; D gene unclear. From germline, CDR1 is MDHEN and CDR2 SYDVKM. Trimming pared 5 bases from V and 15 bases from J, leaving 14 bases between. There are 11 residues in the CDR3. In DNA, the CDR3 is TGTGCCAGCAGTCGGGCTCCCCTGACGTTCTTC. Its protein product is CASSRAPLTFF.

About this clonotype: Germline and junction disagree at one end, which may indicate a read error. The V and J genes are TRBV28 and TRBJ1-4; tentatively, D is TRBD1 (5 bases). The germline V gene has CDR1 MDHEN and CDR2 SYDVKM. The CDR3 is made up of 15 amino acids. In DNA form, the CDR3 reads TGTGGCAGCACTGAGGGGTCTGCAACTAATGAAAAACTGTTTTTT. This gives the protein CGSTEGSATNEKLFF.

The chain uses TRBV28 and TRBJ2-2; D is ambiguous. This CDR3 has 12 residues. With 5 bases removed from V and 7 bases from J, the gap between germline ends came to 8 bases. CDR1 and CDR2 (germline): MDHEN, SYDVKM. CDR3 nucleotides: TGTGCCAGCAGTCCCCCAGTCGGGGAGCTGTTTTTT. Protein: CASSPPVGELFF.

The chain uses TRBV5-1 and TRBJ2-3; weak D call: TRBD1 (9 bases). Trimming removed 4 bases at V and 4 bases at J, with 16 bases between. CDR3 length: 15 amino acids. The germline gives CDR1 SGHRS, CDR2 YFSETQ. CDR3 sequence reads: CASSRGGQGSDTQYF. The CDR3 DNA follows: TGCGCCAGCAGCCGGGGGGGACAGGGCTCAGATACGCAGTATTTT. Looking up the rest from reference TRBV5-1 and TRBJ2-3 gives the full variable domain: KAGVTQTPRYLIKTRGQQVTLSCSPISGHRSVSWYQQTPGQGLQFLFEYFSETQRNKGNFPGRFSGRQFSNSRSEMNVSTLELGDSALYLCASSRGGQGSDTQYFGPGTRLTVL.

With regard to this clonotype: A clone one base away is much larger, so this may be a read error. The conserved phenylalanine or tryptophan is not found at the CDR3 terminus, so this likely reflects a read error. The rearrangement joins TRBV7-2 to TRBJ2-1, with TRBD2 matching over 14 bases. This CDR3 comprises 16 residues. Germline V gene sequence: CDR1 SGHTA, CDR2 FQGNSA. V lost 4 bases and J lost 7; bases outside the gene matches: 6. The CDR3: CASSSRLAGGPNEQFC. In DNA, the CDR3 is TGTGCCAGCAGCTCTCGACTAGCGGGGGGGCCGAATGAGCAGTTCTGC.

The chain employs TRBV12-3 or TRBV12-4 and TRBJ1-2; TRBD1 matches at 8 bases. J was trimmed by 4 bases and V by 6 bases; bases with no gene match: 7. This CDR3 contains 14 residues. Here the CDR3 reads CASSPDRDPYGYTF. The CDR3 bases are TGTGCCAGCAGCCCGGACAGGGATCCCTATGGCTACACCTTC.

This sequence joins TRBV2 and TRBJ1-1, with D possibly matching TRBD1 (5 bases). Trimming left V 4 bases short and J 5 bases short, with 14 bases between. This CDR3 has 14 residues. Looked up from germline, CDR1 is SNHLY and CDR2 is FYNNEI. DNA of the CDR3: TGTGCCAGCAGTGTTCAGGGTAGGACAACTGAAGCTTTCTTT. Its protein is CASSVQGRTTEAFF.

This clonotype was detected many times. The rearrangement uses TRBV7-8 and TRBJ2-5; D may be TRBD2 (7 bases). Germline V gives CDR1 SGHVS, CDR2 FQNEAQ. The CDR3 runs to 15 residues. The ends were cut back, 3 bases at V and 5 bases at J, with 16 bases in the middle. For the CDR3, the DNA is TGTGCCAGCAGCTTCCGAGGGGGGGCCGGGGAGACCCAGTACTTC. Translating gives CASSFRGGAGETQYF.

This chain uses TRBV28 with TRBJ1-2; TRBD1 matches 9 bases. Germline V CDR1 and CDR2: MDHEN, SYDVKM. The CDR3 has 14 residues. Trimming at V came to 7 bases and at J to 6 bases, leaving 9 bases not matched to a gene. This CDR3 is CASNTPGQGNGYTF. DNA of the CDR3: TGTGCCAGCAATACTCCGGGACAGGGTAATGGCTACACCTTC.

This clonotype was detected only once. J is TRBJ2-7 and V is TRBV6-2 or TRBV6-3, with 8 bases aligning to TRBD1. The J segment lost 0 bases and the V segment lost 4 bases, leaving 8 bases of the junction unmatched. Germline-derived CDR1 and CDR2 are MNHEY and SVGEGT. This CDR3 comprises 16 residues. CDR3 protein: CASSSPWTGSSYEQYF. The CDR3 DNA follows: TGTGCCAGCAGTTCCCCCTGGACAGGGAGCTCCTACGAGCAGTACTTC.

Only a few counts were recorded for this clonotype. Compared with germline, one end of the junction differs, possibly owing to a read error. V usage is TRBV2 and J usage is TRBJ1-1; D may be TRBD1 (5 bases). CDR3 length: 14 amino acids. From germline, CDR1 is SNHLY and CDR2 FYNNEI. The CDR3 region is CASRDGAPNTKAFF. Written as DNA, the CDR3 is TGTGCCAGCAGAGACGGGGCGCCGAACACTAAAGCTTTCTTT.

This clonotype showed up just a few times. The V and J genes are TRBV20-1 and TRBJ1-5, with 7 bases that match TRBD1. V shed 4 bases and J 9 bases; nucleotides not matched to a gene: 9. The CDR3 runs 13 residues. CDR1 and CDR2 from the germline V gene are DFQATT and SNEGSKA (reference sequence). The DNA for the CDR3 is TGCAGTGCTATCGAGGGGGCGATCCCGCCCCAGCATTTT. Protein: CSAIEGAIPPQHF.

There are many counts of this clonotype. The chain uses TRBV7-2 and TRBJ1-2, with 7 bases aligning to TRBD1. CDR1 and CDR2 (germline): SGHTA, FQGNSA. Germline trimming cut 1 base from V and 6 bases from J; bases unmatched to any gene: 8. The CDR3 is made up of 15 amino acids. CDR3 coding DNA: TGTGCCAGCAGCTTAGGGCTCAGGGGGGGAAATGGCTACACCTTC. This sequence encodes CASSLGLRGGNGYTF.